Presented here are 9 T cell receptor beta chains from one specimen sequenced in a study of CD8 T cells in Susac syndrome. cDNA came from about 0.5 to 1 ug RNA primed by random hexamers. TCRdb itself ran the immunoSEQ multiplex PCR reads through MiXCR, one entry per CDR3 protein. Of roughly 200,000 distinct CDR3 sequences in the sample, roughly 95% are singletons; the top ten hold 0.095% to 0.12%. The specimen sequenced was CD4+ T cells from PBMCs. The receptors originated from a human donor in good health.

The CDR3 sequence: CASISGQSYEQYV. The CDR3 region has the DNA TGTGCCAGCATATCGGGGCAGTCCTACGAGCAGTACGTC. V and J are TRBV6-6 and TRBJ2-7; perhaps D is TRBD1 or TRBD2 (5 bases each). Germline CDR1 and CDR2: MNHNY and SVGAGI (reference sequence). Trimming pared 7 bases from V and 1 base from J, leaving 11 bases between. This CDR3 comprises 13 residues.

The rearrangement joins TRBV5-1 to TRBJ1-2; no reliable D call. The V end lost 1 base, the J end lost 7 bases, and 5 bases lay between the germline ends. CDR3 size: 11 residues. In germline, CDR1 is SGHRS, CDR2 YFSETQ. The CDR3 region has the DNA TGCGCCAGCAGCTTGTTAGGTGGCTACACCTTC. It encodes CASSLLGGYTF.

In DNA form, the CDR3 reads TGTGCCAGCTCAACCGGGACAGGGGGGTCAGAGACCCAGTACTTC. It specifies CASSTGTGGSETQYF. V usage is TRBV18 and J usage is TRBJ2-5, with 11 bases aligning to TRBD1. Per the germline V gene, CDR1 is KGHSH and CDR2 is LQKENI. J lost 4 bases, V lost 5 bases, and 6 bases had no gene match. This CDR3 is 15 amino acids long.

The rearrangement joins TRBV24-1 to TRBJ2-2, with D maybe TRBD1 (5 bases). Per the germline V gene, CDR1 is KGHDR and CDR2 is SFDVKD. V lost 7 bases and J lost 4, with 9 bases in between. The CDR3 runs 13 residues. Written as DNA, the CDR3 is TGTGCCACCAGCAGGGTGGTCACCGGGGAGCTGTTTTTT. Amino acid sequence: CATSRVVTGELFF.

J is TRBJ2-1 and V is TRBV2; TRBD2 might be the D (6 bases). CDR3 length: 13 residues. Germline V gene lookup returns CDR1 SNHLY and CDR2 FYNNEI. V dropped 10 bases and J dropped 1 base, with 11 bases sitting between them. The CDR3 DNA reads as TGTGCCACTGGGGACTTTTCCTACAATGAGCAGTTCTTC. Protein: CATGDFSYNEQFF.

The genes are TRBV3-1 and TRBJ2-7, with unresolved D. The CDR3 consists of 13 residues. Germline V gene sequence: CDR1 LGHDT, CDR2 YNNKEL (reference sequence). Trimming cost V 1 base and J 6 bases, with 10 bases left between them. CDR3 amino acids: CASSQVPEAEQYV. The CDR3 DNA reads as TGTGCCAGCAGCCAAGTCCCAGAGGCCGAGCAGTACGTC.

The V and J genes are TRBV28 and TRBJ2-5; TRBD1 matches at 7 bases. Germline CDR1 and CDR2: MDHEN and SYDVKM. The CDR3 contains 14 residues. The junction had 5 bases not matched to a gene; V was cut back by 6 bases and J by 1 base. As DNA, the CDR3 is TGTGCCAGCAGCTGGGACAGAGTCCAAGAGACCCAGTACTTC. This encodes CASSWDRVQETQYF. Filled out from reference TRBV28 and TRBJ2-5, the complete variable domain reads DVKVTQSSRYLVKRTGEKVFLECVQDMDHENMFWYRQDPGLGLRLIYFSYDVKMKEKGDIPEGYSVSREKKERFSLILESASTNQTSMYLCASSWDRVQETQYFGPGTRLLVL.

The chain combines TRBV10-1 with TRBJ2-3, with TRBD2 matching 9 bases. Germline trimming cut 5 bases from V and 2 bases from J; bases unmatched to any gene: 8. Germline V CDR1 and CDR2: WNHNN, SYGVQD (reference sequence). This CDR3 region has 16 residues. The CDR3 here is CASSRGGVATTDTQYF. The CDR3 nucleotides are TGCGCCAGCAGTCGCGGGGGGGTCGCGACCACAGATACGCAGTATTTT.

The chain recombines TRBV4-3 with TRBJ1-2, with a tentative D call TRBD1 (6 bases). Germline CDR1 reads LGHNA; CDR2 reads YSLEER. CDR3 length: 15 residues. Trimming cost V 1 base and J 2 bases, with 11 bases left between them. The CDR3 DNA follows: TGCGCCAGCAGCCAAGGAGGAGGGGGAAACTATGGCTACACCTTC. Its translation: CASSQGGGGNYGYTF.